Listed here are 20 T cell receptor beta chains from one sample, sequenced in a study of identical twins. From the 5' RACE reads, TCRdb called clonotypes with MiXCR, one entry per CDR3 protein. The sample yields about 220,000 distinct CDR3 sequences, 7.5% seen once. This sample was also put to use in a study of yellow fever vaccine responses in identical twins.

Sequencing was performed on memory (CD45RO+) T cells sorted from blood. The origin of the receptors is a woman aged 18 to 35 in good health.

This clonotype came up a few times. The chain is built from TRBV4-2 and TRBJ2-3, with 12 bases fitting TRBD2. This CDR3 has 16 residues. V lost 2 bases and J lost 2; bases outside the gene matches: 2. Germline V lookup: CDR1 LGHNA, CDR2 YNFKEQ. CDR3 nucleotides: TGTGCCAGCAGCCAACGACTAGCGGGGGACACAGATACGCAGTATTTT. Amino acids: CASSQRLAGDTDTQYF.

This sequence joins TRBV20-1 and TRBJ2-7; D is undetermined. Germline CDR1 is DFQATT and CDR2 is SNEGSKA (reference sequence). The V gene lost 6 bases and the J gene lost 4 bases, with 13 bases spanning the gap. The length of the CDR3 is 12 residues. Written as DNA, the CDR3 is TGCAGTGCGCCCGGAGTGACTTACGAGCAGTACTTC. It translates to CSAPGVTYEQYF.

Ten or more counts support this clonotype. V gene TRBV20-1 combines with J gene TRBJ2-3, with 8 bases fitting TRBD2. The germline V gene encodes CDR1 DFQATT and CDR2 SNEGSKA (reference sequence). The CDR3 sequence is 16 residues long. J gave up 1 base and V 3 bases, and 9 bases lay outside the gene matches. CDR3 loop: CSASWWRAGGTDTQYF. The CDR3 DNA sequence: TGCAGTGCTAGTTGGTGGCGAGCGGGGGGCACAGATACGCAGTATTTT.

The table lists this clonotype with many counts. This rearrangement joins TRBV6-2 or TRBV6-3 to TRBJ2-1; D may match TRBD1 or TRBD2 (5 bases each). The CDR3 runs 17 residues. The ends were cut back, 2 bases at V and 0 bases at J, with 14 bases in the middle. Germline CDR1 MNHEY, CDR2 SVGEGT. CDR3 nucleotides: TGTGCCAGCAGTTACGTAAGGGGAGAAAGCTCCTACAATGAGCAGTTCTTC. Translation gives CASSYVRGESSYNEQFF.

Ten or more counts support this clonotype. The J gene is TRBJ2-1, the V gene TRBV2; 13 nucleotides agree with TRBD2. The length of the CDR3 is 14 residues. J gave up 6 bases and V 7 bases, and 3 bases lay outside the gene matches. Germline V lookup: CDR1 SNHLY, CDR2 FYNNEI. The CDR3 nucleotides read TGTGCCAGCAACGGACTAGCGGGAGTCAATGAGCAGTTCTTC. Translated: CASNGLAGVNEQFF. Variable domain in full (rest from reference TRBV2 and TRBJ2-1): EPEVTQTPSHQVTQMGQEVILRCVPISNHLYFYWYRQILGQKVEFLVSFYNNEISEKSEIFDDQFSVERPDGSNFTLKIRSTKLEDSAMYFCASNGLAGVNEQFFGPGTRLTVL.

In this sample, this clonotype turned up a few times. The chain carries TRBV2 and TRBJ2-5; no clear D. The CDR3 loop spans 12 amino acids. Germline-derived CDR1 and CDR2 are SNHLY and FYNNEI. Trimming shortened V by 2 bases and J by 1 base, and 2 bases separated the two germline ends. DNA for the CDR3: TGTGCCAGCAGTGAATTCCAAGAGACCCAGTACTTC. It specifies CASSEFQETQYF.

This clonotype was observed at least ten times. The CDR3 spells CASSLDGRTEAFF. CDR3 nucleotide sequence: TGCGCCAGCAGCTTGGACGGGAGGACTGAAGCTTTCTTT. The chain has TRBV5-1 and TRBJ1-1; D not resolved. V was shortened by 0 bases and J by 5 bases, with 8 bases between the two germline ends. The germline V gene has CDR1 SGHRS and CDR2 YFSETQ. The CDR3 totals 13 residues.

The genes are TRBV6-1 and TRBJ1-4; a possible D gene is TRBD1 (6 bases). Germline CDR1 is MNHNS and CDR2 is SASEGT. The CDR3 spans 13 residues. Trimming took off 6 bases at V and 4 bases at J, with 9 bases between the two ends. CDR3 coding DNA: TGTGCCAGCAGGGACAGCCTTAATGAAAAACTGTTTTTT. It specifies CASRDSLNEKLFF.

Note on this clonotype: The junction departs from the called germline gene at one end, perhaps through a read error. V is TRBV5-1 and J is TRBJ2-2, with D perhaps being TRBD1 or TRBD2 (6 bases each). The CDR3 has 15 amino acids. Germline CDR1 and CDR2: SGHRS and YFSETQ. CDR3 in DNA: TGCGCCAGCAGCTTCCAAAGGAGGGACACCGGGAAGCTGTTTTTT. Its protein is CASSFQRRDTGKLFF.

At least ten counts were recorded for this clonotype. This sequence joins TRBV4-1 and TRBJ1-5; D not certain. The ends were cut back, 0 bases at V and 0 bases at J, with 12 bases in the middle. The germline gives CDR1 MGHRA, CDR2 YSYEKL. This CDR3 region has 17 residues. The CDR3 loop is CASSQEGWGNSNQPQHF. The CDR3 nucleotides read TGCGCCAGCAGCCAAGAAGGATGGGGAAATAGCAATCAGCCCCAGCATTTT.

There are many counts of this clonotype. V and J are TRBV14 and TRBJ2-2; D not resolved. Per the germline V gene, CDR1 is SGHDN and CDR2 is FVKESK. This CDR3 has 12 amino acids. V was cut by 3 bases and J by 6 bases, with 5 bases left in between. Written as DNA, the CDR3 is TGTGCCAGCAGCCAGACTCCCGGGGAGCTGTTTTTT. Translated, it gives CASSQTPGELFF.

DNA for the CDR3: TGTGCCAGCAGCTTAGGGCCCACAGCGGCGAGGGAGCAGTACTTC. It specifies CASSLGPTAAREQYF. This chain uses TRBV7-6 with TRBJ2-7; the D gene is possibly TRBD2 (5 bases). Trimming cost V 1 base and J 7 bases, with 17 bases left between them. CDR3 length: 15 amino acids. Germline CDR1 and CDR2: SGHVS and FNYEAQ.

This clonotype was counted at least ten times. The chain employs TRBV7-2 and TRBJ1-2; D unclear. V lost 0 bases and J 4 bases, leaving 6 bases between the germline ends. The germline CDR1 and CDR2 sequences are SGHTA and FQGNSA. CDR3 length equals 13 residues. The CDR3 nucleotides are TGTGCCAGCAGCTTAGCGCTGGGCTATGGCTACACCTTC. Its protein product is CASSLALGYGYTF. The full variable domain, with the rest looked up from reference TRBV7-2 and TRBJ1-2, is GAGVSQSPSNKVTEKGKDVELRCDPISGHTALYWYRQSLGQGLEFLIYFQGNSAPDKSGLPSDRFSAERTGGSVSTLTIQRTQQEDSAVYLCASSLALGYGYTFGSGTRLTVV.

This clonotype came up a few times. The chain employs TRBV6-6 and TRBJ1-2; TRBD1 matches 9 bases. In germline, CDR1 is MNHNY, CDR2 SVGAGI (reference sequence). The CDR3 consists of 13 residues. J was trimmed by 6 bases and V by 8 bases; bases with no gene match: 7. The CDR3 bases are TGTGCCAGCTTGGACAGGGGCTGGAATGGCTACACCTTC. Amino acid sequence: CASLDRGWNGYTF.

Ten or more counts support this clonotype. The rearrangement links TRBV20-1 to TRBJ2-7; 8 bases fit TRBD2. CDR1 and CDR2 (germline): DFQATT, SNEGSKA (reference sequence). V lost 1 base to trimming and J lost 4 bases; unmatched junction nucleotides: 6. This CDR3 has 14 amino acids. In DNA, the CDR3 is TGCAGTGCTAGAGGGCTAGCGGGTAATTACGAGCAGTACTTC. This codes for CSARGLAGNYEQYF.

The table lists this clonotype with many counts. V usage is TRBV4-3 and J usage is TRBJ2-4, with a possible D match to TRBD1 (6 bases). Trimming removed 0 bases from V and 0 bases from J, with 9 bases in between. The CDR3 sequence is 16 residues long. Germline V gene lookup returns CDR1 LGHNA and CDR2 YSLEER. The chain's CDR3 is CASSQDLRGAKNIQYF. The CDR3, as DNA: TGCGCCAGCAGCCAAGATCTCAGGGGAGCCAAAAACATTCAGTACTTC.

The chain employs TRBV5-6 and TRBJ1-5; 7 bases fit TRBD1. Germline loops: CDR1 SGHDT, CDR2 YYEEEE. CDR3 size: 15 residues. Trimming took 1 base from V and 6 from J; bases not matched to a gene: 7. CDR3 in amino acids: CASSLFRQGAQPQHF. CDR3 DNA: TGTGCCAGCAGCTTGTTTCGACAGGGAGCTCAGCCCCAGCATTTT.

This clonotype was seen many times. This chain links TRBV6-2 or TRBV6-3 with TRBJ2-5, with TRBD2 matching 8 bases. The V gene end was trimmed by 5 bases and the J gene end by 4 bases; junction bases not matched to a gene: 12. The CDR3 spans 16 residues. The germline CDR1 and CDR2 sequences are MNHEY and SVGEGT. CDR3 DNA: TGTGCCAGCAGTCGAATCTCTAGCGGGTCGCTAGAGACCCAGTACTTC. It translates to CASSRISSGSLETQYF.

This clonotype was detected ten times or more. The chain recombines TRBV20-1 with TRBJ2-1; a possible D gene is TRBD1 (5 bases). Trimming shortened V by 3 bases and J by 5 bases, and 14 bases separated the two germline ends. Germline CDR1 is DFQATT and CDR2 is SNEGSKA (reference sequence). CDR3 length equals 14 residues. This CDR3 reads CSASRPRVDNEQFF. The CDR3 DNA is TGCAGTGCTAGCAGGCCCAGGGTAGACAATGAGCAGTTCTTC.

CDR3 sequence: CASSYPWVAGGPATRVEQYF. CDR3 sequence (DNA): TGTGCCAGCAGTTACCCGTGGGTAGCGGGAGGGCCTGCGACGAGAGTCGAGCAGTACTTC. J is TRBJ2-7 and V is TRBV6-2 or TRBV6-3, with 11 nucleotides matching TRBD2. The J segment lost 6 bases and the V segment lost 2 bases, leaving 21 bases of the junction unmatched. Looked up from germline, CDR1 is MNHEY and CDR2 is SVGEGT. The CDR3 is 20 residues long.